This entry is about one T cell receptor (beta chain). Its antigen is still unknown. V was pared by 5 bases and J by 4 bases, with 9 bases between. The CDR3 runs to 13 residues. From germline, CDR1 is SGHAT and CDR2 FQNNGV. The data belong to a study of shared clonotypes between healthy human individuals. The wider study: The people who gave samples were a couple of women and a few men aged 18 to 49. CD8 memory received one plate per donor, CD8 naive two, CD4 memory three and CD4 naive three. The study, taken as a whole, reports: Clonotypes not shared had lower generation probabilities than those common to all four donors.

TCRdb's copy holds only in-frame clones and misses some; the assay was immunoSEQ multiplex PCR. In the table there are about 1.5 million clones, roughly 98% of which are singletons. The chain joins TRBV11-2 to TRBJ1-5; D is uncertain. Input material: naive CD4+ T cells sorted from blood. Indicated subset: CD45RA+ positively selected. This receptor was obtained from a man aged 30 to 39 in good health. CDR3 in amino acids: CASSPSKNQPQHF. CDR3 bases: TGTGCCAGCAGCCCCAGCAAAAATCAGCCCCAGCATTTT.